One and the same sample provided the 8 T cell receptor beta chains below, sequenced in a study of CD8+CD57+ T cells in acquired aplastic anemia. TCR beta VDJ and CDR3 were profiled, and genomic DNA was the template. TCRdb re-called the reads through MiXCR, storing one row per CDR3 protein. The table includes about 120,000 distinct CDR3 sequences, roughly 55% detected once. The authors sequenced patients whose flow cytometry had shown CD8+CD57+ cell expansion. The sequencing input was sorted CD4+, CD8+, or CD8+CD57+ T cells (not recorded which) from PBMCs. All receptors come from a human donor with aplastic anemia.

The V and J genes are TRBV11-1 and TRBJ1-3, with D perhaps TRBD1 (6 bases). Germline assignment: CDR1 SGHAT and CDR2 FQDESV (reference sequence). The length of the CDR3 is 17 residues. Trimming took off 1 base at V and 0 bases at J, with 13 bases between the two ends. The CDR3 spells CASSLVKTGSSGNTIYF. CDR3 DNA: TGTGCCAGCAGCTTAGTCAAAACAGGGAGCTCTGGAAACACCATATATTTT.

Worth noting for this clonotype: A much larger clone lies one base from this, so it may be a read error. The chain has TRBV6-1 and TRBJ2-1; maybe TRBD2 (6 bases). CDR1 and CDR2 from the germline V gene are MNHNS and SASEGT. Trimming cost V 7 bases and J 12 bases, with 22 bases left between them. This CDR3 is built from 14 residues. The DNA of the CDR3 is TGTGCCAGCACCTCCCCGGGACTTGGCGATGCGCAGTTCTTC. It translates to CASTSPGLGDAQFF.

V is TRBV7-3 and J is TRBJ2-3; 8 bases line up with TRBD1. The J segment lost 0 bases and the V segment lost 4 bases, leaving 3 bases of the junction unmatched. The CDR3 runs to 15 residues. The germline CDR1 and CDR2 sequences are SGHTA and FQGTGA. CDR3 residues: CASSWTGSSTDTQYF. Here the CDR3 DNA reads TGTGCCAGCAGCTGGACAGGGTCCAGCACAGATACGCAGTATTTT.

The chain links TRBV10-3 to TRBJ2-1, with 9 bases aligning to TRBD2. J lost 4 bases, V lost 10 bases, and 11 bases had no gene match. CDR3 size: 15 residues. The germline V gene encodes CDR1 ENHRY and CDR2 SYGVKD. The chain's CDR3 is CASTSSGNPYNEQFF. CDR3 nucleotides: TGTGCCAGCACCTCTAGCGGGAACCCTTACAATGAGCAGTTCTTC.

The genes are TRBV19 and TRBJ2-7; D may be TRBD1 (6 bases). The length of the CDR3 is 14 residues. V was cut by 4 bases and J by 1 base, with 11 bases left in between. CDR1 is LNHDA, CDR2 SQIVND, per germline (reference sequence). The CDR3 here is CASSRQVWSYEQYF. The CDR3 DNA sequence: TGTGCCAGTAGTAGACAGGTTTGGTCCTACGAGCAGTACTTC. Variable domain in full (rest from reference TRBV19 and TRBJ2-7): DGGITQSPKYLFRKEGQNVTLSCEQNLNHDAMYWYRQDPGQGLRLIYYSQIVNDFQKGDIAEGYSVSREKKESFPLTVTSAQKNPTAFYLCASSRQVWSYEQYFGPGTRLTVT.

This chain uses TRBV10-1 with TRBJ2-6; D uncertain. V was cut by 4 bases and J by 0 bases, with 4 bases left in between. The CDR3 length is 14 residues. Germline V lookup: CDR1 WNHNN, CDR2 SYGVQD (reference sequence). This CDR3 is CASSGGSGANVLTF. CDR3 nucleotide sequence: TGCGCCAGCAGTGGGGGCTCTGGGGCCAACGTCCTGACTTTC.

This clonotype was counted once. This chain links TRBV7-2 with TRBJ2-7; 7 bases align to TRBD1. Per germline, CDR1 SGHTA and CDR2 FQGNSA. Trimming took 2 bases from V and 2 from J; bases not matched to a gene: 6. The CDR3 loop spans 15 amino acids. Here the CDR3 DNA reads TGTGCCAGCAGCTTACCAGACAGGGAGACCTACGAGCAGTACTTC. The encoded protein is CASSLPDRETYEQYF.

V usage is TRBV20-1 and J usage is TRBJ2-1; the D gene is possibly TRBD1 (6 bases). Looked up from germline, CDR1 is DFQATT and CDR2 is SNEGSKA (reference sequence). This CDR3 comprises 15 residues. V was pared by 6 bases and J by 5 bases, with 20 bases between. The CDR3 sequence is CSARGTYGQNNEQFF. CDR3 sequence (DNA): TGCAGTGCACGTGGAACATATGGACAGAACAATGAGCAGTTCTTC.